The 29 T cell receptor beta chains below come from one sample, sequenced in a study of Ad26.COV2.S vaccination and SARS-CoV-2 variants. Treatment of the sample: 15 to 20 received Ad26.COV2.S at low or high dose, single or two shots; 5 received placebo; per-sample allocation not given. It was on day 63 after the first vaccine or placebo injection that samples were taken. The protocol was immunoSEQ multiplex PCR, while the TCRdb copy is restricted to in-frame clones and leaves out a portion. The repertoire holds around 320,000 clones, with around 90% as singletons. Sequences were derived from peripheral blood, sampled in a trial of Ad26.COV2.S vaccine versus placebo. The receptor source for this set is a person aged 18-60 years who received the Ad26.COV2.S COVID-19 vaccine or a placebo.

The chain couples TRBV5-5 to TRBJ1-1; TRBD1 agrees at 8 bases. Germline-derived CDR1 and CDR2 are SGHKS and YYEKEE (reference sequence). The CDR3 covers 14 residues. The V gene end was trimmed by 6 bases and the J gene end by 1 base; junction bases not matched to a gene: 5. CDR3 sequence (DNA): TGTGCCAGCAACCAGGGACAGGCGAACACTGAAGCTTTCTTT. It yields the protein CASNQGQANTEAFF.

The chain carries TRBV20-1 and TRBJ1-1, with unresolved D. This CDR3 has 10 amino acids. CDR1 is DFQATT and CDR2 is SNEGSKA in the germline V gene (reference sequence). CDR3 sequence (DNA): TGCAGCTCCTCCCGGGAGGTAGCTTTCTTT. It yields the protein CSSSREVAFF.

V usage is TRBV6-5 and J usage is TRBJ1-6, with D unresolved. The CDR3 consists of 12 residues. Germline-derived CDR1 and CDR2 are MNHEY and SVGAGI. V shed 4 bases and J shed 10 bases, with 8 bases lying between them. The CDR3 DNA reads TGTGCCAGCAGTTCCGAAGGGTCACCCCTCCACTTT. It encodes CASSSEGSPLHF.

In this sample, this clone turned up once. V usage is TRBV5-5 and J usage is TRBJ2-2; 8 positions agree with TRBD2. Germline V CDR1 and CDR2: SGHKS, YYEKEE (reference sequence). J lost 3 bases, V lost 1 base, and 2 bases had no gene match. CDR3 size: 15 residues. CDR3 DNA: TGTGCCAGCAGCTTGTCTAGCGGGCACACCGGGGAGCTGTTTTTT. Encoded protein: CASSLSSGHTGELFF.

The J gene is TRBJ2-1, the V gene TRBV5-4; 9 positions agree with TRBD2. Germline V gene data show CDR1 as SGHNT and CDR2 as YYREEE (reference sequence). The CDR3 covers 18 residues. With V trimmed by 4 bases and J by 0 bases, 11 bases remained unmatched. CDR3 in DNA: TGTGCCAGCAGCCCGGGAGAGAGCGGGGGGTCCTCCTACAATGAGCAGTTCTTC. Protein sequence: CASSPGESGGSSYNEQFF.

The rearrangement joins TRBV7-9 to TRBJ1-2; D not resolved. Germline V gene data show CDR1 as SEHNR and CDR2 as FQNEAQ (reference sequence). The V gene lost 6 bases and the J gene lost 2 bases, with 7 bases spanning the gap. The CDR3 runs 12 residues. The CDR3 spells CASSWSNYGYTF. The DNA for the CDR3 is TGTGCCAGCAGTTGGTCAAACTATGGCTACACCTTC.

Turning to this clone: The same CDR3 is also encoded by other DNA sequences in this sample. The rearrangement links TRBV6-5 to TRBJ2-1, with 10 bases identical to TRBD2. The CDR3 is 14 amino acids. With 6 bases clipped from V and 3 bases from J, the junction kept 2 bases outside the gene matches. Germline CDR1 MNHEY, CDR2 SVGAGI. The CDR3 loop is CASSLAGDYNEQFF. The CDR3 DNA reads TGTGCCAGCAGCCTAGCGGGGGACTACAATGAGCAGTTCTTC.

This clone was recorded only once. This rearrangement joins TRBV4-1 to TRBJ2-2, with TRBD1 matching 9 bases. The CDR3 sequence is 15 residues long. Germline CDR1 reads MGHRA; CDR2 reads YSYEKL. V lost 4 bases to trimming and J lost 2 bases; unmatched junction nucleotides: 2. CDR3 DNA sequence: TGCGCCAGCAGCCTGGGACAGGGTAACACCGGGGAGCTGTTTTTT. This codes for CASSLGQGNTGELFF.

J is TRBJ2-7 and V is TRBV4-3, with D uncertain. There are 13 residues in the CDR3. Trimming took off 1 base at V and 2 bases at J, with 6 bases between the two ends. Germline values: CDR1 LGHNA, CDR2 YSLEER. The CDR3 bases are TGCGCCAGCAGCCAAGGTTCTACCTACGAGCAGTACTTC. Translating it yields CASSQGSTYEQYF.

The sample holds one count of this clone. The rearrangement joins TRBV19 to TRBJ2-7; D is unclear. CDR3 length: 16 amino acids. Germline CDR1 and CDR2: LNHDA and SQIVND (reference sequence). V lost 5 bases and J lost 0, with 17 bases in between. Here the CDR3 reads CASSPKKGWNSYEQYF. The CDR3 nucleotides read TGTGCCAGTAGTCCTAAAAAAGGGTGGAACTCCTACGAGCAGTACTTC.

This clone was seen only once. V is TRBV6-4 and J is TRBJ2-4; perhaps TRBD2 as D (5 bases). This CDR3 contains 20 residues. Germline loops: CDR1 MRHNA, CDR2 SNTAGT. Trimming removed 9 bases from V and 3 bases from J, with 33 bases in between. The CDR3 nucleotides are TGTGCCAGTATAGCGTTATTCAGGTGCTATCACCTACTAGACAAAAACATTCAGTACTTC. Amino acids: CASIALFRCYHLLDKNIQYF.

The rearrangement joins TRBV30 to TRBJ1-2; D not resolved. Germline V gives CDR1 GTSNPN, CDR2 SVGIG (reference sequence). Between the trimmed V and J ends, which lost 3 bases and 8 bases, there was a span of 19 bases. CDR3 length: 14 amino acids. CDR3 protein: CAWRGFAIEQGYTF. Here the CDR3 DNA reads TGTGCCTGGAGGGGGTTCGCGATTGAACAGGGCTACACCTTC. The full variable domain, completed using reference TRBV30 and TRBJ1-2, is SQTIHQWPATLVQPVGSPLSLECTVEGTSNPNLYWYRQAAGRGLQLLFYSVGIGQISSEVPQNLSASRPQDRQFILSSKKLLLSDSGFYLCAWRGFAIEQGYTFGSGTRLTVV.

The V and J genes are TRBV27 and TRBJ2-1, with 11 positions matching TRBD2. Germline values: CDR1 MNHEY, CDR2 SMNVEV (reference sequence). The V segment lost 5 bases and the J segment 7 bases; nucleotides outside the gene matches: 10. This CDR3 has 16 amino acids. In DNA, the CDR3 is TGTGCCAGCAGTATCATAGCGGGGGGGCTGGGAAATGAGCAGTTCTTC. Protein product: CASSIIAGGLGNEQFF.

A word on this clone: A junction boundary mismatches the germline segment, possibly from a read error. V and J are TRBV7-3 and TRBJ2-1; no reliable D call. CDR3 length equals 15 residues. Germline loops: CDR1 SGHTA, CDR2 FQGTGA. The CDR3 DNA reads as TGTGCCAGCAGCTTAAGCCGGGCCTCCCACAATGAGCAGTTCTTC. Translation gives CASSLSRASHNEQFF.

The chain joins TRBV5-1 to TRBJ2-7; D remains ambiguous. The ends were cut back, 4 bases at V and 2 bases at J, with 13 bases in the middle. The CDR3 is 14 amino acids. Germline V CDR1 and CDR2: SGHRS, YFSETQ. The CDR3, as DNA: TGCGCCAGCAGCCCCGAAGGGCTAGCCTACGAGCAGTACTTC. Protein product: CASSPEGLAYEQYF.

The genes are TRBV12-5 and TRBJ2-7; D remains ambiguous. With 2 bases removed from V and 2 bases from J, the gap between germline ends came to 16 bases. The CDR3 has 16 amino acids. CDR1 and CDR2 from the germline V gene are LGHNT and FRNRAP. Written as DNA, the CDR3 is TGTGCTAGTGGTTTGCCCCAGGATCGGTCGACCTACGAGCAGTACTTC. Translated: CASGLPQDRSTYEQYF.

This clone was seen just once. CDR3: CSVAGGNYGYTF. The CDR3 coding sequence is TGCAGCGTTGCTGGGGGAAACTATGGCTACACCTTC. The V call is TRBV29-1, the J call TRBJ1-2; possibly TRBD1 for D (5 bases). The CDR3 has 12 residues. V was shortened by 4 bases and J by 2 bases, with 8 bases between the two germline ends. The V gene's germline CDR1 is SQVTM and CDR2 ANQGSEA.

This clone was recorded once. The chain links TRBV13 to TRBJ1-6; D is perhaps TRBD1 (5 bases). The germline gives CDR1 PRHDT, CDR2 FYEKMQ (reference sequence). V gave up 0 bases and J gave up 10 bases, with 13 bases separating them. This CDR3 has 15 amino acids. CDR3 sequence reads: CASSLGLGRDSPLHF. CDR3 coding DNA: TGTGCCAGCAGCTTAGGCCTGGGCAGGGACTCACCCCTCCACTTT.

The CDR3 protein is CASSPRIMAGELFF. CDR3 coding DNA: TGTGCCAGCAGCCCCCGAATAATGGCCGGGGAGCTGTTTTTT. The chain employs TRBV9 and TRBJ2-2, with unresolved D. The CDR3 contains 14 residues. Germline values: CDR1 SGDLS, CDR2 YYNGEE. The germline V and J ends were trimmed by 4 bases and 6 bases, with 13 bases remaining between them.

The rearrangement uses TRBV6-2 or TRBV6-3 and TRBJ1-1; D gene unclear. The CDR3 runs 13 residues. The V end was cut by 5 bases, the J end by 11 bases, with 18 bases between. CDR1 is MNHEY, CDR2 SVGEGT, per germline. In DNA form, the CDR3 reads TGTGCCAGCAGTCAAAATTGGCTTAAGATTGCTTTCTTT. Its protein product is CASSQNWLKIAFF.

V and J are TRBV5-1 and TRBJ1-1; D is unclear. This CDR3 has 14 residues. The V and J ends lost 0 bases and 0 bases respectively, with 6 bases between them. In germline, CDR1 is SGHRS, CDR2 YFSETQ. This CDR3 reads CASSLANMNTEAFF. The CDR3 DNA sequence: TGCGCCAGCAGCTTGGCTAATATGAACACTGAAGCTTTCTTT.

In DNA form, the CDR3 reads TGTGCTAGTGGTTTGCCCCGGACTAGCGGGTACAGGAGCTCCTACAATGAGCAGTTCTTC. This encodes CASGLPRTSGYRSSYNEQFF. The V call is TRBV12-5, the J call TRBJ2-1, with 11 bases lining up with TRBD2. The V segment lost 2 bases and the J segment 0 bases; nucleotides outside the gene matches: 12. The CDR3 is 20 residues long. Looked up from germline, CDR1 is LGHNT and CDR2 is FRNRAP.

The chain has TRBV5-1 and TRBJ2-3, with D perhaps TRBD1 or TRBD2 (6 bases each). Trimming stripped 5 bases from V and 2 bases from J, with 12 bases between. Germline V gene data show CDR1 as SGHRS and CDR2 as YFSETQ. The CDR3 extends over 14 amino acids. The CDR3 nucleotides read TGCGCCAGCAGTGGCGGGACAAACACAGATACGCAGTATTTT. Its protein product is CASSGGTNTDTQYF.

The V call is TRBV10-3, the J call TRBJ2-3; D could derive from TRBD1 or TRBD2 (5 bases each). Germline CDR1 reads ENHRY; CDR2 reads SYGVKD. V shed 6 bases and J shed 3 bases, with 13 bases lying between them. This CDR3 spans 14 amino acids. CDR3 loop: CAIRGQGATDTQYF. The CDR3 DNA sequence: TGTGCCATCAGGGGGCAGGGAGCAACAGATACGCAGTATTTT.

The gene calls are TRBV4-2 and TRBJ2-5, with D perhaps TRBD1 (5 bases). Trimming cost V 2 bases and J 0 bases, with 10 bases left between them. Per germline, CDR1 LGHNA and CDR2 YNFKEQ. The CDR3 contains 15 residues. The CDR3 loop reads CASSQSTEYQETQYF. In DNA form, the CDR3 reads TGTGCCAGCAGCCAATCGACAGAATACCAAGAGACCCAGTACTTC.

This chain uses TRBV5-1 with TRBJ1-4, with 11 bases identical to TRBD1. J was trimmed by 10 bases and V by 5 bases; bases with no gene match: 7. The CDR3 is 14 residues long. From germline, CDR1 is SGHRS and CDR2 YFSETQ. The CDR3 region is CASRLGQGEGKLFF. In DNA form, the CDR3 reads TGCGCCAGCAGACTGGGACAGGGGGAAGGAAAACTGTTTTTT.

The sample holds one count of this clone. This chain links TRBV9 with TRBJ2-3; 12 bases agree with TRBD2. This CDR3 has 17 residues. CDR1 SGDLS and CDR2 YYNGEE come from the germline V gene. V shed 4 bases, J shed 2 bases, and the junction held 8 bases outside the gene matches. CDR3 in amino acids: CASSSRTSGTNTDTQYF. CDR3 nucleotide sequence: TGTGCCAGCAGCTCGAGGACTAGCGGGACGAACACAGATACGCAGTATTTT.

V gene TRBV9 combines with J gene TRBJ2-7; D remains ambiguous. The CDR3 is made up of 11 amino acids. Trimming shortened V by 3 bases and J by 7 bases, and 8 bases separated the two germline ends. Germline lookup yields CDR1 SGDLS and CDR2 YYNGEE. In DNA form, the CDR3 reads TGTGCCAGCAGCGGGTTGGGAGAGCAGTACTTC. Its protein product is CASSGLGEQYF.

As concerns this clone: This CDR3 is also generated by other DNA sequences in the sample. The chain is built from TRBV30 and TRBJ2-7, with 11 bases lining up with TRBD1. V shed 5 bases and J 1 base; nucleotides not matched to a gene: 1. This CDR3 comprises 13 residues. CDR1 and CDR2 (germline): GTSNPN, SVGIG (reference sequence). The CDR3 sequence: CAWGQGASYEQYF. CDR3 bases: TGTGCCTGGGGACAGGGGGCTTCCTACGAGCAGTACTTC.